This TCR beta chain was found in a study of shared clonotypes between healthy human individuals. Study results and caveats: Non-shared clonotypes showed lower generation probabilities than clonotypes common to all four donors.

The assay used deep level. In the original workflow: In the immunoSEQ data, sequences were junction-only and lacked quality scores, so filtering differed. Produced via immunoSEQ multiplex PCR; TCRdb's table is partial and in-frame only. V and J calls and clone size are copied from that table; D and trimming were computed from the DNA. Here the sample spans roughly 520,000 clones, roughly 95% being singletons. On this clone: Its antigen is still unknown.

Sequenced input: naive CD4+ T cells sorted from blood. Stated subset: CD45RA+ positively selected. The source is a woman aged 25 to 39 in good health.

DNA for the CDR3: TGTGCCAGCAGCTTCTCTGTGAACACTGAAGCTTTCTTT. Translated, it gives CASSFSVNTEAFF. The rearrangement joins TRBV5-8 to TRBJ1-1; D remains ambiguous. The CDR3 consists of 13 residues. CDR1 is SGHTS, CDR2 YDEGEE, per germline. V was trimmed by 2 bases and J by 0 bases, leaving 5 bases between them.